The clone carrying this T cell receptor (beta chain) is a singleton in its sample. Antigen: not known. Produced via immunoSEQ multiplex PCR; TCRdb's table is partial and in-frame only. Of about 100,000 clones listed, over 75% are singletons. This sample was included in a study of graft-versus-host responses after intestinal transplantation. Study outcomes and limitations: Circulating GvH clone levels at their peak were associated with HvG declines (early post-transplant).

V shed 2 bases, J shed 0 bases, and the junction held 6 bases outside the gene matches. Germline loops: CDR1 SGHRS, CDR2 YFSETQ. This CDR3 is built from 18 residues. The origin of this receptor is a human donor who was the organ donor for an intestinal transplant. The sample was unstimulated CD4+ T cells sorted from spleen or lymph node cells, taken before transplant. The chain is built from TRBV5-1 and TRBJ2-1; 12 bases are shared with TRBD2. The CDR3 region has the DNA TGCGCCAGCAGCTTCTCTAGCGGGGGGGCGAGCTCCTACAATGAGCAGTTCTTC. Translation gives CASSFSSGGASSYNEQFF.